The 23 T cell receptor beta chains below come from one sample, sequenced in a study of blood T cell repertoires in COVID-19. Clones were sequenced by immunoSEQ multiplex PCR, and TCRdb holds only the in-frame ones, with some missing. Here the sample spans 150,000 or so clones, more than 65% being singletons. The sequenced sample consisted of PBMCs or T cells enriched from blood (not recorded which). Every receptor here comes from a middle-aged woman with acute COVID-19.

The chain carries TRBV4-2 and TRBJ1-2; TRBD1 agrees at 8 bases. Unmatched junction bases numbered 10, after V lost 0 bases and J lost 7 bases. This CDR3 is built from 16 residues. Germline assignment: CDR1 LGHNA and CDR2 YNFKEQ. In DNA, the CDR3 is TGTGCCAGCAGCCAAGATGGCCCAGGGGGCACGGTTGGCTACACCTTC. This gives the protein CASSQDGPGGTVGYTF.

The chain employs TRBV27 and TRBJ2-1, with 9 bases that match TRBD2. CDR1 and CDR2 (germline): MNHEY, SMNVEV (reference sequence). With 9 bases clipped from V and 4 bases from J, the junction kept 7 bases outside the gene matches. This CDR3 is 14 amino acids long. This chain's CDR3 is CASRAGGRYNEQFF. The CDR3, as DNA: TGTGCCAGTAGAGCGGGAGGAAGGTACAATGAGCAGTTCTTC.

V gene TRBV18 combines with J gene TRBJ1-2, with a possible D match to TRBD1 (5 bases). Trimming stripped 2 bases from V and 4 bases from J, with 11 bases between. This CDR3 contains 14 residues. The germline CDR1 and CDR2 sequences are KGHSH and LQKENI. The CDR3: CASSPDRQGYGYTF. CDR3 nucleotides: TGTGCCAGCTCACCAGATCGGCAGGGCTATGGCTACACCTTC. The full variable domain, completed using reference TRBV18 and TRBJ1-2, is NAGVMQNPRHLVRRRGQEARLRCSPMKGHSHVYWYRQLPEEGLKFMVYLQKENIIDESGMPKERFSAEFPKEGPSILRIQQVVRGDSAAYFCASSPDRQGYGYTFGSGTRLTVV.

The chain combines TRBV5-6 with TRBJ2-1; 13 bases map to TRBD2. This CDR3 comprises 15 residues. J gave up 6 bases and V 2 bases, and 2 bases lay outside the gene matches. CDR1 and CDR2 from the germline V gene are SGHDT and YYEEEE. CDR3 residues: CASSLGLAGANEQFF. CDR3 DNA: TGTGCCAGCAGCTTAGGACTAGCGGGAGCCAATGAGCAGTTCTTC.

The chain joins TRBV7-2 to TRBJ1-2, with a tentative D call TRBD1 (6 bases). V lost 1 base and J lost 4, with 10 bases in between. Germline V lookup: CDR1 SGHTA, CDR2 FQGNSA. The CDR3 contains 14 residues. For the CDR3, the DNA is TGTGCCAGCAGCTTAGGTCAGGGGAGCTATGGCTACACCTTC. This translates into CASSLGQGSYGYTF.

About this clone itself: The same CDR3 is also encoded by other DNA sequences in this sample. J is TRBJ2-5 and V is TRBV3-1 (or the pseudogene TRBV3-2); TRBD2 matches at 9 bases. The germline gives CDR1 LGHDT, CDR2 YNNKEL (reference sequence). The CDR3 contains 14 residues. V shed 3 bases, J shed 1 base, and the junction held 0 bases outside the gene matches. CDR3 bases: TGTGCCAGCAGCCAGACTAGCGGCCAAGAGACCCAGTACTTC. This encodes CASSQTSGQETQYF.

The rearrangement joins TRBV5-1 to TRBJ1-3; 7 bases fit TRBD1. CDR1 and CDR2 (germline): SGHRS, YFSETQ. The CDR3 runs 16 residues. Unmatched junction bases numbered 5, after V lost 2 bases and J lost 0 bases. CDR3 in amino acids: CASSFGQDDSGNTIYF. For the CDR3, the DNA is TGCGCCAGCAGCTTTGGACAGGACGACTCTGGAAACACCATATATTTT. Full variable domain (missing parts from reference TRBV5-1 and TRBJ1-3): KAGVTQTPRYLIKTRGQQVTLSCSPISGHRSVSWYQQTPGQGLQFLFEYFSETQRNKGNFPGRFSGRQFSNSRSEMNVSTLELGDSALYLCASSFGQDDSGNTIYFGEGSWLTVV.

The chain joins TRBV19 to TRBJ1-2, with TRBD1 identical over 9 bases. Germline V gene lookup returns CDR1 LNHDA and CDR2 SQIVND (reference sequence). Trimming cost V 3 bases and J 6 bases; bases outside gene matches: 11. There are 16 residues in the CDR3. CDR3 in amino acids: CASSISTGGDLDGYTF. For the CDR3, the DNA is TGTGCCAGTAGTATCTCAACAGGGGGCGATCTGGATGGCTACACCTTC.

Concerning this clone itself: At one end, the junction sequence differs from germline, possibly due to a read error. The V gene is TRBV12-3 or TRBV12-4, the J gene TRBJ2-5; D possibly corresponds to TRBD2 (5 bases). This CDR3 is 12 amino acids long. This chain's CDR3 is CASSFGVRTTHF. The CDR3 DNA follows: TGTGCCAGCAGTTTCGGGGTCCGAACTACCCACTTC.

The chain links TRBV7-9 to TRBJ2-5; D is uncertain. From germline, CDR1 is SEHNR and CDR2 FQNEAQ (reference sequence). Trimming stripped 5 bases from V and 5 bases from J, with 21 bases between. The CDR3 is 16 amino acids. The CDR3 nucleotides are TGTGCCAGCAGCGTGATGACTCAACCCCTTGGGGAGACCCAGTACTTC. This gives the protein CASSVMTQPLGETQYF.

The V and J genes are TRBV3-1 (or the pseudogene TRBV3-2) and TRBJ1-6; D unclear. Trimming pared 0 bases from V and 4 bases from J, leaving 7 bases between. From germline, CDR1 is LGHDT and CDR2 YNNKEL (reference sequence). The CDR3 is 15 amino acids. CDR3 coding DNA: TGTGCCAGCAGCCAAGAGGCACCTTATAATTCACCCCTCCACTTT. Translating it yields CASSQEAPYNSPLHF.

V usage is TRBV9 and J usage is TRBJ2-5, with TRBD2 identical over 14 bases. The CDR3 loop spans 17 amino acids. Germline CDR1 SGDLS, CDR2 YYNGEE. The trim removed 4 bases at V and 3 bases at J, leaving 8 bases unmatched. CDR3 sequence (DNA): TGTGCCAGCAGCCGACTAGCGGGAGGGTATTGGGAAGAGACCCAGTACTTC. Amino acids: CASSRLAGGYWEETQYF.

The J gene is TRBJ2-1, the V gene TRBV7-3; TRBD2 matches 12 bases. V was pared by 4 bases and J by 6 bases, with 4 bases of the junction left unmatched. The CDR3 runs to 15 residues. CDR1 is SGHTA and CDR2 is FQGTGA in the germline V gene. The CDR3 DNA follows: TGTGCCAGCAGCTCCCTAGCGGGGGGGGGCAATGAGCAGTTCTTC. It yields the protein CASSSLAGGGNEQFF.

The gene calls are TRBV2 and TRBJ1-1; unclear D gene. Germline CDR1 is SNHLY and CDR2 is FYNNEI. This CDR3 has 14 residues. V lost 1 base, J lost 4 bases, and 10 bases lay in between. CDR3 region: CASSEEFRGTEAFF. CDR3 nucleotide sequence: TGTGCCAGCAGTGAAGAGTTCCGGGGCACTGAAGCTTTCTTT.

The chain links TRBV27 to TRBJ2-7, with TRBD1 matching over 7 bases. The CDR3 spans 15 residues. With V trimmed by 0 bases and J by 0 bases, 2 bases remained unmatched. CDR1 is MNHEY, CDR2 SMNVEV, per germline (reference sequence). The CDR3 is CASSLSGGGSYEQYF. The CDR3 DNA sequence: TGTGCCAGCAGTTTATCAGGGGGCGGCTCCTACGAGCAGTACTTC.

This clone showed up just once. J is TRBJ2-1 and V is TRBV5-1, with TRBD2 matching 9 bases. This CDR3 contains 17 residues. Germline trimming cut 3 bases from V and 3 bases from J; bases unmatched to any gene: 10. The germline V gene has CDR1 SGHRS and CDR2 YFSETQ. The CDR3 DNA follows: TGCGCCAGCAGCTCGGGAACCCCTAGCGGGAACTACAATGAGCAGTTCTTC. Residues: CASSSGTPSGNYNEQFF.

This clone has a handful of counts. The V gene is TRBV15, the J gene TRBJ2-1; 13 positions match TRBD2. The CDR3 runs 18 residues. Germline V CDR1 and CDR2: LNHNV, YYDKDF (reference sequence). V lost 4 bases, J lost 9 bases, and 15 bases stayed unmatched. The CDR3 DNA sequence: TGTGCCACCAGCAACAGGGGGCTCGGACTAGCGGGAGAGTTTGAGCAGTTCTTC. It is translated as CATSNRGLGLAGEFEQFF. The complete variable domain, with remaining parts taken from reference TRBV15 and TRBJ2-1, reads DAMVIQNPRYQVTQFGKPVTLSCSQTLNHNVMYWYQQKSSQAPKLLFHYYDKDFNNEADTPDNFQSRRPNTSFCFLDIRSPGLGDTAMYLCATSNRGLGLAGEFEQFFGPGTRLTVL.

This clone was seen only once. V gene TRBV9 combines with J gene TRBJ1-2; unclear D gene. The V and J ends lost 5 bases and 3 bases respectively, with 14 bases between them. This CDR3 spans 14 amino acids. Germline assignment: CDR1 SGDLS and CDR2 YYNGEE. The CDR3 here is CASSRAPGDYGYTF. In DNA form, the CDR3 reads TGTGCCAGCAGTCGGGCCCCCGGGGACTATGGCTACACCTTC.

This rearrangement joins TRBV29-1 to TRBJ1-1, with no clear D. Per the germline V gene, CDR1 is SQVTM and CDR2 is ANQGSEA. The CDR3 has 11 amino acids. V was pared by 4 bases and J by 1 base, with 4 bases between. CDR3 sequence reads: CSVATNTEAFF. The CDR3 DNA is TGCAGCGTTGCTACGAACACTGAAGCTTTCTTT. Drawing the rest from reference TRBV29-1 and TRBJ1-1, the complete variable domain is SAVISQKPSRDICQRGTSLTIQCQVDSQVTMMFWYRQQPGQSLTLIATANQGSEATYESGFVIDKFPISRPNLTFSTLTVSNMSPEDSSIYLCSVATNTEAFFGQGTRLTVV.

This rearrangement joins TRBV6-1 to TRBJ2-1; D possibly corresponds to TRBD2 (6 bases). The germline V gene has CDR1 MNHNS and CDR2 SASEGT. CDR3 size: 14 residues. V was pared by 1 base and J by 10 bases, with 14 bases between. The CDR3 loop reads CASSEGFGGREQFF. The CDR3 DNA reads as TGTGCCAGCAGTGAAGGGTTCGGAGGGCGGGAGCAGTTCTTC.

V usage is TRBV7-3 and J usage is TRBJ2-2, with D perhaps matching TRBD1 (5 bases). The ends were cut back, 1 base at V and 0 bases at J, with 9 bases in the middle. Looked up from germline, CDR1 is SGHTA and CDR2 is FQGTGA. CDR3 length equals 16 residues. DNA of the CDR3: TGTGCCAGCAGCTTAATGGGGCTAGCGAACACCGGGGAGCTGTTTTTT. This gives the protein CASSLMGLANTGELFF.

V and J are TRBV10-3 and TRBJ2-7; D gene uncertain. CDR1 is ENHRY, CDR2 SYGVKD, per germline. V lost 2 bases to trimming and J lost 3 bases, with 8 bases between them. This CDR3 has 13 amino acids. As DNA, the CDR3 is TGTGCCATCAGTGAGGGCCCCAACTACGAGCAGTACTTC. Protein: CAISEGPNYEQYF.

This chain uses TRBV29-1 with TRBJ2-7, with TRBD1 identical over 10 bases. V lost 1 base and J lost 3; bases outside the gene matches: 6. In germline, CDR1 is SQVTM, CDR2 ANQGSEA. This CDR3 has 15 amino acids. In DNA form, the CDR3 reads TGCAGCGTTGAAGGACAGGGGGCGCGAAGCTACGAGCAGTACTTC. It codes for CSVEGQGARSYEQYF.